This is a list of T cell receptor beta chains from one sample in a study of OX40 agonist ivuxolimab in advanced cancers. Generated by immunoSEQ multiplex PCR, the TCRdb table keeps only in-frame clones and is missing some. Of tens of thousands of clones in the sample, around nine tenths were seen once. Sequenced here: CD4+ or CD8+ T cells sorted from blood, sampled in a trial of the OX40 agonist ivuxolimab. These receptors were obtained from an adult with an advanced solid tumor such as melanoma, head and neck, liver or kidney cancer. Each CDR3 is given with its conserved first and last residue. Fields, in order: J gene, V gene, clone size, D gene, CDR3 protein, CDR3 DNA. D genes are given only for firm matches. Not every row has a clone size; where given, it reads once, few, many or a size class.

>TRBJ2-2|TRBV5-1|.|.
CASSLDRAGNTGELFF
TGCGCCAGCAGCTTGGATAGGGCCGGGAACACCGGGGAGCTGTTTTTT
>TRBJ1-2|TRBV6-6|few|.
CASRYDSDNYGYTF
TGTGCCAGCCGTTATGACAGTGATAACTATGGCTACACCTTC
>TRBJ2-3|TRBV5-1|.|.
CASSVNRVALGDTQYF
TGCGCCAGCAGCGTAAACAGGGTGGCCCTAGGGGATACGCAGTATTTT
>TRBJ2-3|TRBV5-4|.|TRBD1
CASSMRTGTRADTQYF
TGTGCCAGCAGCATGAGGACAGGGACCAGGGCAGATACGCAGTATTTT
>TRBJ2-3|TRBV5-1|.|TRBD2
CASALAGRDTQYF
TGCGCCAGCGCCTTAGCGGGAAGGGATACGCAGTATTTT
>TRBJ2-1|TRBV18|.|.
CASSPEGGNEQFF
TGTGCCAGCTCACCAGAAGGGGGCAATGAGCAGTTCTTC
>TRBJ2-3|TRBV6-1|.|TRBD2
CATAGANTDTQYF
TGTGCTACAGCGGGGGCCAACACAGATACGCAGTATTTT
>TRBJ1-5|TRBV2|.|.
CASSYRTGSGEPQHF
TGTGCCAGCAGTTATCGGACGGGATCAGGAGAGCCCCAGCATTTT
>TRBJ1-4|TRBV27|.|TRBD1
CASSTSGTGNEKLFF
TGTGCCAGCAGTACCTCCGGGACAGGGAACGAAAAACTGTTTTTT
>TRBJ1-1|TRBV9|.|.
CASSPPKTEAFF
TGTGCCAGCAGCCCTCCGAAGACTGAAGCTTTCTTT
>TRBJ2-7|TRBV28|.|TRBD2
CASSLNGGRREQYF
TGTGCCAGCAGCTTAAATGGCGGGAGGCGCGAGCAGTACTTC
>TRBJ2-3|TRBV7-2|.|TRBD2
CASSLASGEFTDTQYF
TGTGCCAGCAGCTTGGCTAGCGGGGAGTTCACAGATACGCAGTATTTT
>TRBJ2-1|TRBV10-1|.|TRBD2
CASSPSGGRNEQFF
TGCGCCAGCAGTCCCAGCGGGGGTCGCAATGAGCAGTTCTTC
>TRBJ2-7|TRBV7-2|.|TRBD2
CASSLVGTTYEQYF
TGTGCCAGCAGCTTAGTGGGGACTACCTACGAGCAGTACTTC
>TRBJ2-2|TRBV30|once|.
CAWRKYRNTGELFF
TGTGCCTGGAGAAAGTACAGGAACACCGGGGAGCTGTTTTTT
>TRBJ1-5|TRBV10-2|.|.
CASSEVGYSNQPQHF
TGCGCCAGCAGTGAGGTGGGGTATAGCAATCAGCCCCAGCATTTT